The entry that follows covers one T cell receptor beta chain sequence. Distinct nucleotide sequences in the sample also encode this CDR3. Under the authors' procedure: Amplification of reference gene primers was used by the study to estimate nucleated cell counts. Only in-frame clones appear in the TCRdb table, and some are missing; sequencing was by immunoSEQ multiplex PCR. V and J calls and clone size come straight from that table; D and trimming were deduced from the DNA. This table has roughly 100,000 clones, about 88% appearing once. These data originate in a study of blood T cell repertoires in COVID-19. Study context: Donors in the United States, Italy and Spain gave samples during acute or convalescent COVID-19. Sources were T cells, B-cell-depleted T cells, or PBMCs; the material itself was cDNA or gDNA.

The V gene lost 6 bases and the J gene lost 4 bases, with 9 bases spanning the gap. Germline lookup yields CDR1 MDHEN and CDR2 SYDVKM. This CDR3 is 13 amino acids long. The J gene is TRBJ2-2, the V gene TRBV28; D gene uncertain. The material sequenced was peripheral blood. This receptor was identified in a human donor in a cohort sampled during active COVID-19. The CDR3 DNA reads TGTGCCAGCAGCAGCCGAGGCACCGGGGAGCTGTTTTTT. Protein sequence: CASSSRGTGELFF.